This T cell receptor (beta chain) was recorded in a study of blood T cell repertoires in COVID-19. Germline lookup yields CDR1 SGDLS and CDR2 YYNGEE. The CDR3 has 16 amino acids. V gave up 0 bases and J gave up 1 base; unmatched junction bases: 5. Those enrolled in Seattle joined during active infection and were followed longitudinally afterward. Produced via immunoSEQ multiplex PCR; TCRdb's table is partial and in-frame only. This repertoire shows approximately 120,000 clones, approximately 90% found once; its top ten account for 2.1%. The receptor's source is a man in his forties or fifties with COVID-19, enrolled during active disease. The source material was peripheral blood. The chain has TRBV9 and TRBJ2-5; the match to TRBD2 covers 8 bases. CDR3: CASSVATGGGQETQYF. In DNA form, the CDR3 reads TGTGCCAGCAGCGTAGCTACGGGAGGGGGCCAAGAGACCCAGTACTTC.